This record covers a single T cell receptor (beta chain). As yet, its antigen is unknown. Using immunoSEQ multiplex PCR, the repertoire was profiled, and TCRdb retains in-frame clones only, with some absent. Altogether 37,000 or so clones are present, around three quarters being singletons, with the ten largest covering around 20%. The record originates from a study of OX40 agonist ivuxolimab in advanced cancers. Across the whole study: Ivuxolimab was administered intravenously to patients at 0.01 to 10 mg/kg every 2 weeks. Of the participants, approximately 40% had some prior anti-PD-1, anti-PD-L1 or anti-CTLA-4 therapy, which was allowed.

Regarding the study as a whole: Expanded clones belonging to CD8+ T cells outnumbered, on average, those of CD4+.

This CDR3 is 14 amino acids long. The V gene lost 4 bases and the J gene lost 5 bases, with 16 bases spanning the gap. The germline CDR1 and CDR2 sequences are SGHDT and YYEEEE. V and J are TRBV5-6 and TRBJ2-7; possible D gene TRBD2, 5 bases. Sequencing used CD4+ or CD8+ T cells sorted from blood, obtained in a trial of the OX40 agonist ivuxolimab. This TCR came from an adult with an advanced solid tumor such as melanoma, head and neck, liver or kidney cancer. The CDR3 DNA follows: TGTGCCAGCAGCCCCTCGGGGAACAACAACGAGCAGTACTTC. Protein sequence: CASSPSGNNNEQYF.